The 16 T cell receptor beta chains given below trace back to one sample, sequenced in a study of T cells in Graves' hyperthyroidism and ophthalmopathy. From RNA transcripts, TCR beta CDR3 regions were amplified. RT-PCR in the first round (using the HTBI primer set) targeted the TCR CDR3. TCRdb re-called the multiplex PCR reads through MiXCR, storing one row per CDR3 protein. Among nearly 600,000 distinct CDR3 sequences listed, approximately 15% were seen once. Sequenced input: blood. These receptor sequences come from a woman younger than 45 with Graves' hyperthyroidism that later progressed to Graves' ophthalmopathy.

This clonotype was found many times. J is TRBJ2-3 and V is TRBV7-2; a weak D match, TRBD1 (6 bases). Germline V gives CDR1 SGHTA, CDR2 FQGNSA. Trimming took off 3 bases at V and 1 base at J, with 17 bases between the two ends. The CDR3 length is 17 residues. The CDR3 nucleotides read TGTGCCAGCAGCTTGAATCCAGGGGCGCGGGGCACAGATACGCAGTATTTT. Protein product: CASSLNPGARGTDTQYF.

The sample holds many counts of this clonotype. The rearrangement uses TRBV3-1 and TRBJ1-2, with D possibly being TRBD1 (6 bases). This CDR3 spans 14 amino acids. V lost 0 bases and J 6 bases, leaving 11 bases between the germline ends. Germline assignment: CDR1 LGHDT and CDR2 YNNKEL (reference sequence). CDR3 sequence (DNA): TGTGCCAGCAGCCAAGATCAGGGGATCCATGGCTACACCTTC. It encodes CASSQDQGIHGYTF.

This clonotype was counted ten times or more. The rearrangement uses TRBV27 and TRBJ1-6; D ambiguous. Trimming took off 5 bases at V and 11 bases at J, with 16 bases between the two ends. Germline CDR1 MNHEY, CDR2 SMNVEV (reference sequence). The CDR3 is 14 amino acids. This CDR3 reads CASSQDGLWTPLHF. The CDR3 DNA reads TGTGCCAGCAGTCAAGACGGTTTGTGGACACCCCTCCACTTT.

This clonotype came up many times. This chain links TRBV11-1 with TRBJ2-3; the match to TRBD2 covers 8 bases. Trimming at V came to 5 bases and at J to 0 bases, leaving 10 bases not matched to a gene. The CDR3 contains 17 residues. Germline CDR1 is SGHAT and CDR2 is FQDESV (reference sequence). CDR3 residues: CASSLSGRAASTDTQYF. DNA of the CDR3: TGTGCCAGCAGCCTCAGCGGGAGAGCCGCTAGCACAGATACGCAGTATTTT.

This clonotype was seen at least ten times. The CDR3 loop is CASSPLSLGLNEQYF. As DNA, the CDR3 is TGTGCCAGCAGTCCTCTAAGCCTAGGGTTGAACGAGCAGTACTTC. V and J are TRBV6-2 or TRBV6-3 and TRBJ2-7; D not certain. Germline V gives CDR1 MNHEY, CDR2 SVGEGT. The CDR3 extends over 15 amino acids. The V and J ends lost 5 bases and 5 bases respectively, with 19 bases between them.

This clonotype was found once. A much larger clone lies one base from this, so it may be a read error. The chain uses TRBV28 and TRBJ2-7, with D tentatively TRBD2 (7 bases). Germline V lookup: CDR1 MDHEN, CDR2 SYDVKM. Trimming shortened V by 10 bases and J by 3 bases, and 19 bases separated the two germline ends. The CDR3 extends over 14 amino acids. This CDR3 is CATWGGQGVYEQYF. CDR3 DNA: TGTGCCACTTGGGGGGGGCAAGGGGTCTACGAGCAGTACTTC.

The CDR3 nucleotides are TGTGCCAGTAGTATAGGAGCGGGGAACACAGATACGCAGTATTTT. Amino acids: CASSIGAGNTDTQYF. The gene calls are TRBV19 and TRBJ2-3; 7 nucleotides match TRBD2. The CDR3 runs 15 residues. The J segment lost 2 bases and the V segment lost 1 base, leaving 3 bases of the junction unmatched. Germline loops: CDR1 LNHDA, CDR2 SQIVND (reference sequence).

The table lists this clonotype with many counts. The V gene is TRBV28, the J gene TRBJ2-7; 9 bases match TRBD2. The CDR3 sequence is 16 residues long. Looked up from germline, CDR1 is MDHEN and CDR2 is SYDVKM. Trimming removed 5 bases from V and 2 bases from J; junction bases left unmatched: 10. The DNA for the CDR3 is TGTGCCAGCAGTCCTCCCGGGACTAGCAGAGCCTACGAGCAGTACTTC. This translates into CASSPPGTSRAYEQYF.

This clonotype was observed many times. This chain joins TRBV5-1 and TRBJ2-1; 9 bases agree with TRBD2. Germline trimming cut 5 bases from V and 6 bases from J; bases unmatched to any gene: 6. The CDR3 is 14 amino acids. Per germline, CDR1 SGHRS and CDR2 YFSETQ. The CDR3 DNA is TGCGCCAGCAGGCTAGCGGGAAGCCGCAATGAGCAGTTCTTC. Translated: CASRLAGSRNEQFF.

The chain joins TRBV6-5 to TRBJ2-3; D remains unclear. V was shortened by 0 bases and J by 4 bases, with 5 bases between the two germline ends. Germline V gene data show CDR1 as MNHEY and CDR2 as SVGAGI. This CDR3 is 13 amino acids long. CDR3 amino acids: CASSYSYPDTQYF. CDR3 bases: TGTGCCAGCAGTTACTCGTACCCAGATACGCAGTATTTT.

In this sample, this clonotype turned up once. A much larger clone sits a single nucleotide away, making a read error possible. CDR3: CASRGGRDYTQYF. Here the CDR3 DNA reads TGTGCCAGCAGAGGTGGTCGAGACTATACGCAGTATTTT. This sequence joins TRBV9 and TRBJ2-3, with D hard to call. V shed 5 bases and J shed 7 bases, with 14 bases lying between them. Per germline, CDR1 SGDLS and CDR2 YYNGEE. This CDR3 is built from 13 residues. Full variable domain (missing parts from reference TRBV9 and TRBJ2-3): DSGVTQTPKHLITATGQRVTLRCSPRSGDLSVYWYQQSLDQGLQFLIQYYNGEERAKGNILERFSAQQFPDLHSELNLSSLELGDSALYFCASRGGRDYTQYFGPGTRLTVL.

V is TRBV9 and J is TRBJ1-3, with unresolved D. The germline CDR1 and CDR2 sequences are SGDLS and YYNGEE. Trimming shortened V by 3 bases and J by 1 base, and 8 bases separated the two germline ends. The CDR3 length is 14 residues. The CDR3 nucleotides read TGTGCCAGCAGCGGACGTAATTCTGGAAACACCATATATTTT. Translating it yields CASSGRNSGNTIYF.

The chain couples TRBV2 to TRBJ1-1; D is unclear. The ends were cut back, 6 bases at V and 2 bases at J, with 13 bases in the middle. The CDR3 runs to 14 residues. Per the germline V gene, CDR1 is SNHLY and CDR2 is FYNNEI. The CDR3 reads CASRFSGRNTEAFF. CDR3 sequence (DNA): TGTGCCAGCAGGTTCTCCGGGAGAAACACTGAAGCTTTCTTT.

Regarding this clonotype: A much bigger clone sits one base away, suggesting this may be a read error. V is TRBV2 and J is TRBJ1-1, with 8 bases that match TRBD1. This CDR3 has 15 amino acids. The germline V gene has CDR1 SNHLY and CDR2 FYNNEI. This CDR3 is CASTKQGVVNAEAFF. CDR3 nucleotide sequence: TGTGCCAGCACTAAACAGGGGGTGGTGAACGCTGAAGCTTTCTTT.

This clonotype was observed many times. J is TRBJ2-3 and V is TRBV27; D call uncertain. This CDR3 has 14 residues. Germline lookup yields CDR1 MNHEY and CDR2 SMNVEV (reference sequence). V was shortened by 2 bases and J by 6 bases, with 12 bases between the two germline ends. The CDR3 loop reads CASSLGPKGDTQYF. CDR3 in DNA: TGTGCCAGCAGTTTAGGGCCCAAAGGCGATACGCAGTATTTT.

This clonotype was recorded at least ten times. This chain connects TRBV29-1 to TRBJ1-4, with D possibly matching TRBD1 (5 bases). Looked up from germline, CDR1 is SQVTM and CDR2 is ANQGSEA. The V end was cut by 2 bases, the J end by 10 bases, with 14 bases between. The CDR3 consists of 13 residues. The CDR3 DNA reads TGCAGCGTTGAAAAGACAGTCATGGGAAAACTGTTTTTT. Translating gives CSVEKTVMGKLFF.